This T cell receptor beta chain was captured in a study of CD4 T cells in relation to SARS-CoV-2 and coronaviruses. At the level of the study: TCR beta CDR3s were sequenced after approximately ten-day antigen culture of PBMCs. Controls used an HIV-1 Nef peptide pool or no peptide. Shared crossreactive spike epitopes were mapped to their HLA restriction. Study-level results: Crossreactivity was assessed only for spike protein, not other viral proteins.

With V trimmed by 5 bases and J by 6 bases, 6 bases remained unmatched. The germline gives CDR1 MNHEY, CDR2 SMNVEV (reference sequence). The CDR3 runs 14 residues. Before the COVID-19 pandemic, during about 2010-2018, CD4+ T cells were taken from unexposed donors. Isolation of CD4+ T cells took place after roughly nine days in culture. TCRdb's table, derived via immunoSEQ multiplex PCR, lists solely in-frame clones and lacks some. The repertoire holds 25,000 to 30,000 clones, around 76% seen once, with about a sixth in the top ten. A word on this clone: Its antigen remains unknown.

Sequenced input: CD4+ T cells from PBMCs, cultured in vitro. This chain connects TRBV27 to TRBJ1-3; 8 bases agree with TRBD1. The receptor was derived from a human donor in good health. The CDR3 region is CASSPTGVLNTIYF. In DNA form, the CDR3 reads TGTGCCAGCAGTCCGACAGGGGTATTAAACACCATATATTTT.